The source of this T cell receptor beta chain is a study of T cell repertoires in cytomegalovirus infection. TCRdb ran MiXCR on the reads and lists one entry per CDR3 protein. This sample has about 600,000 distinct CDR3 sequences, with 20% to 25% found just once. Concerning this clonotype itself: Its cognate antigen is unknown. The junction departs from germline at one end; a sequencing error may be responsible.

Looked up from germline, CDR1 is MNHNS and CDR2 is SASEGT. The CDR3 consists of 11 residues. Overall study findings and caveats: The cumulative frequency of public TCR beta families distinguished individuals who carried CMV together with the relevant HLA.

The origin of this receptor is a human donor in good health (CMV status not recorded). Some clones in this sample may be carry-over from other donors' samples. What was sequenced was CD8+ T cells from PBMCs. This chain joins TRBV6-1 and TRBJ2-1; 7 bases are shared with TRBD2. CDR3: CATSGGRFQVF. CDR3 bases: TGTGCCACCTCGGGGGGTCGGTTCCAGGTCTTC.